Below, one T cell receptor (beta chain) is given with its context. This entry is derived from a study of OX40 agonist ivuxolimab in advanced cancers. About the study: Prior therapy, whether anti-PD-1, anti-PD-L1 or anti-CTLA-4, was allowed, and 30% to 40% had some.

The CDR3 loop spans 15 amino acids. Per germline, CDR1 SGHVS and CDR2 FQNEAQ. V dropped 1 base and J dropped 6; count of bases not matched to a gene: 6. Assay used: immunoSEQ multiplex PCR; TCRdb lists only in-frame clones, some missing. Of over 50,000 clones in the sample, 86% were seen once. This clonotype was sampled from an adult with an advanced solid tumor such as melanoma, head and neck, liver or kidney cancer. The chain combines TRBV7-8 with TRBJ2-1; the match to TRBD1 covers 7 bases. Sequencing used CD4+ or CD8+ T cells sorted from blood, obtained in a trial of the OX40 agonist ivuxolimab. The CDR3 spells CASSLGQGRGNEQFF. CDR3 DNA sequence: TGTGCCAGCAGCTTAGGACAGGGAAGGGGCAATGAGCAGTTCTTC.